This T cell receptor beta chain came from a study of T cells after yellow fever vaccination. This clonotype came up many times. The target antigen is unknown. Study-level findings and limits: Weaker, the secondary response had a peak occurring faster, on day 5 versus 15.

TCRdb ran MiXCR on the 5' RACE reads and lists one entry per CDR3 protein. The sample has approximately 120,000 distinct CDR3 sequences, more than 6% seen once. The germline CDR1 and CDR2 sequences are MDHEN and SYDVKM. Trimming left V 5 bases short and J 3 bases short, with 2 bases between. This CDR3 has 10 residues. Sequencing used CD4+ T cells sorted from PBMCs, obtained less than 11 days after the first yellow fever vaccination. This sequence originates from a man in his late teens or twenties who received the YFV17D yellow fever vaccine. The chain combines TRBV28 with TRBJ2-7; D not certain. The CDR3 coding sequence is TGTGCCAGCAGTGGCTACGAGCAGTACTTC. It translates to CASSGYEQYF.